A single T cell receptor beta chain is shown here with its context. The antigen is not known. A read error may explain this, as a much larger clone is one base away. TCR beta CDR3 regions were amplified from RNA transcripts. First-round RT-PCR with HTBI primers amplified the TCR CDR3 region. Each CDR3 protein gets one entry after TCRdb re-called the multiplex PCR reads with MiXCR. Altogether about 200,000 distinct CDR3 sequences are present, around 18% being singletons, with the ten largest covering 35% to 50%. It was considered stable Graves' hyperthyroidism when ophthalmopathy did not progress within 18 months. Any patient presenting with uncontrolled infection, other autoimmune disease, pregnancy or lactation was left out. The data stem from a study of T cells in Graves' hyperthyroidism and ophthalmopathy. Findings and caveats of the study: Onset of ophthalmopathy came a median approximately 6.8 months after the model predicted it.

V was clipped by 8 bases and J by 3 bases, with 13 bases between them. CDR1 and CDR2 (germline): SNHLY, FYNNEI. The length of the CDR3 is 13 residues. This chain connects TRBV2 to TRBJ1-2; D is ambiguous. The sample taken for sequencing was blood. The TCR was taken from a man in his forties or fifties with Graves' hyperthyroidism. The DNA of the CDR3 is TGTGCCAGCTGTTACAGATCGGACTATGGCTACACCTTC. Amino acids: CASCYRSDYGYTF. Full variable domain (missing parts from reference TRBV2 and TRBJ1-2): EPEVTQTPSHQVTQMGQEVILRCVPISNHLYFYWYRQILGQKVEFLVSFYNNEISEKSEIFDDQFSVERPDGSNFTLKIRSTKLEDSAMYFCASCYRSDYGYTFGSGTRLTVV.